This entry features one T cell receptor beta chain sequence. J lost 5 bases, V lost 8 bases, and 2 bases had no gene match. The CDR3 has 13 amino acids. The sample is drawn from a study of blood T cell repertoires in COVID-19. Profiled with immunoSEQ multiplex PCR; TCRdb holds only in-frame clones, not every one. This table holds 250,000 to 300,000 clones, approximately 86% found once. The receptor was isolated from a young man with active or convalescent COVID-19. The V call is TRBV12-3 or TRBV12-4, the J call TRBJ2-3, with 12 bases identical to TRBD1. The sequenced material came from peripheral blood. CDR3 in DNA: TGTGCCAGCGGGACAGGGGGCAGAGATACGCAGTATTTT. This translates into CASGTGGRDTQYF.